This TCR beta chain was obtained from a study of blood T cell repertoires in COVID-19. CDR3 length: 13 amino acids. The V gene end was trimmed by 6 bases and the J gene end by 8 bases; junction bases not matched to a gene: 5. Per the germline V gene, CDR1 is MDHEN and CDR2 is SYDVKM. Per the study methods: Researchers report that nucleated cell counts were estimated from reference gene primer amplification. Sequencing used immunoSEQ multiplex PCR; TCRdb keeps in-frame clones, though not all of them. V and J calls and clone size are given by that table; D and trimming were obtained from the DNA. The profile shows 300,000 to 350,000 clones, 90% of them singletons.

This clonotype was sampled from a woman under 30 with acute COVID-19. Sample: PBMCs or T cells enriched from blood (not recorded which). This chain links TRBV28 with TRBJ2-1; 9 nucleotides line up with TRBD2. CDR3 DNA sequence: TGTGCCAGCAGGGCTAGCGGGACGCATGAGCAGTTCTTC. Its translation is CASRASGTHEQFF.